The 5 T cell receptor beta chains in this list originate from one sample, sequenced in a study of Ad26.COV2.S vaccination and SARS-CoV-2 variants. Some clones are missing from TCRdb's copy, which holds only in-frame ones; the method was immunoSEQ multiplex PCR. This sample has some 350,000 clones, with 90% to 95% found just once. This specimen was peripheral blood, taken after recovery from COVID-19. The receptors were sampled from a human donor who had recovered from COVID-19.

This chain connects TRBV15 to TRBJ2-5; possibly TRBD1 for D (5 bases). Trimming took off 0 bases at V and 1 base at J, with 15 bases between the two ends. Germline V lookup: CDR1 LNHNV, CDR2 YYDKDF (reference sequence). CDR3 length: 17 residues. The CDR3 protein is CATSRDQGSSFQETQYF. The CDR3 coding sequence is TGTGCCACCAGCAGAGATCAGGGCAGCTCGTTCCAAGAGACCCAGTACTTC. The complete variable domain, with remaining parts taken from reference TRBV15 and TRBJ2-5, reads DAMVIQNPRYQVTQFGKPVTLSCSQTLNHNVMYWYQQKSSQAPKLLFHYYDKDFNNEADTPDNFQSRRPNTSFCFLDIRSPGLGDTAMYLCATSRDQGSSFQETQYFGPGTRLLVL.

This chain joins TRBV7-9 and TRBJ2-7; 10 nucleotides align to TRBD2. Germline CDR1 reads SEHNR; CDR2 reads FQNEAQ (reference sequence). After removal of 2 bases from V and 3 bases from J, the junction contained 4 bases not matched to a gene. The CDR3 is made up of 15 amino acids. CDR3 loop: CASSLSSGGVYEQYF. The CDR3 DNA is TGTGCCAGCAGCTTATCTAGCGGGGGCGTCTACGAGCAGTACTTC.

The chain uses TRBV10-3 and TRBJ1-2; 10 positions match TRBD1. The J segment lost 1 base and the V segment lost 8 bases, leaving 1 base of the junction unmatched. This CDR3 region has 13 residues. Per germline, CDR1 ENHRY and CDR2 SYGVKD. Here the CDR3 reads CAIGTGDNYGYTF. The DNA for the CDR3 is TGTGCCATCGGGACAGGGGATAACTATGGCTACACCTTC.

On this clone itself: This sample also contains other DNA sequences that code for the same CDR3. This chain joins TRBV12-3 or TRBV12-4 and TRBJ2-5; D may correspond to TRBD1 or TRBD2 (5 bases each). The CDR3 is 12 amino acids. The V end lost 6 bases, the J end lost 5 bases, and 10 bases lay between the germline ends. CDR3 loop: CASSLEGETQYF. The CDR3, as DNA: TGTGCCAGCAGCCTCGAGGGGGAGACCCAGTACTTC.

V gene TRBV5-8 combines with J gene TRBJ1-5; the D is unclear. This CDR3 has 16 amino acids. Germline V gives CDR1 SGHTS, CDR2 YDEGEE. Trimming left V 2 bases short and J 3 bases short, with 15 bases between. The CDR3 nucleotides are TGTGCCAGCAGCTTTAGACGAACCAGCGACAATCAGCCCCAGCATTTT. Its protein product is CASSFRRTSDNQPQHF.